The 15 T cell receptor beta chains listed next were all sequenced from one sample in a study of shared clonotypes between healthy human individuals. Clones were sequenced by immunoSEQ multiplex PCR, and TCRdb holds only the in-frame ones, with some missing. The sample has some 490,000 clones, around 73% seen once. The sequenced sample was PBMCs. All receptors come from a woman in her 40s in good health. Some clones in this sample may be carry-over from other donors' samples.

The gene calls are TRBV7-8 and TRBJ2-1, with a weak D call TRBD1 (5 bases). In germline, CDR1 is SGHVS, CDR2 FQNEAQ. V was cut by 1 base and J by 1 base, with 17 bases left in between. The CDR3 is 18 amino acids. Here the CDR3 reads CASSLEFGGQGSYNEQFF. DNA of the CDR3: TGTGCCAGCAGCTTAGAGTTCGGTGGTCAGGGTTCCTACAATGAGCAGTTCTTC.

Here the CDR3 DNA reads TGTGCCAGCAGTTCCCCGGGACCCATGAGCTCCTACAATGAGCAGTTCTTC. Its translation: CASSSPGPMSSYNEQFF. The chain carries TRBV27 and TRBJ2-1; D might be TRBD1 or TRBD2, each matching 5 bases. Germline V CDR1 and CDR2: MNHEY, SMNVEV (reference sequence). V shed 4 bases and J shed 0 bases, with 16 bases lying between them. The CDR3 has 17 amino acids.

The chain combines TRBV4-1 with TRBJ1-5; D not resolved. The V and J ends lost 0 bases and 1 base respectively, with 4 bases between them. Germline V lookup: CDR1 MGHRA, CDR2 YSYEKL. The CDR3 contains 14 residues. DNA for the CDR3: TGCGCCAGCAGCCAAGACGGGAGCAATCAGCCCCAGCATTTT. As protein: CASSQDGSNQPQHF.

This chain links TRBV9 with TRBJ2-1; maybe TRBD2 (6 bases). The V gene's germline CDR1 is SGDLS and CDR2 YYNGEE. The CDR3 consists of 15 residues. Trimming removed 6 bases at V and 6 bases at J, with 19 bases between. The CDR3 region is CASIGRGGGANEQFF. The CDR3 DNA is TGTGCCAGCATTGGGCGGGGAGGTGGAGCCAATGAGCAGTTCTTC.

This clone was counted a single time. The chain employs TRBV28 and TRBJ2-7; D possibly corresponds to TRBD1 (6 bases). The CDR3 totals 15 residues. The V and J ends lost 5 bases and 3 bases respectively, with 17 bases between them. CDR1 MDHEN and CDR2 SYDVKM come from the germline V gene. CDR3: CASSAPPGQDYEQYF. As DNA, the CDR3 is TGTGCCAGCAGTGCCCCCCCGGGACAAGACTACGAGCAGTACTTC.

Points on this clone: This clone may be a read error of a much larger clone one base away. The chain carries TRBV19 and TRBJ1-1; the D is unclear. Trimming shortened V by 1 base and J by 1 base, and 4 bases separated the two germline ends. Germline assignment: CDR1 LNHDA and CDR2 SQIVND (reference sequence). This CDR3 comprises 13 residues. The CDR3 region has the DNA TGTGCCAGTAGTATAGGAAGGAACACTGAAGCTTTCTTT. It translates to CASSIGRNTEAFF.

This chain connects TRBV30 to TRBJ2-1; possibly TRBD2 for D (6 bases). V shed 5 bases and J shed 1 base, with 21 bases lying between them. The CDR3 extends over 17 amino acids. Germline CDR1 is GTSNPN and CDR2 is SVGIG (reference sequence). The CDR3 sequence is CAWRPSSTRASYNEQFF. The CDR3 DNA reads TGTGCCTGGCGCCCCTCTTCGACTAGGGCATCCTACAATGAGCAGTTCTTC. The whole variable domain, filled in from reference TRBV30 and TRBJ2-1, reads SQTIHQWPATLVQPVGSPLSLECTVEGTSNPNLYWYRQAAGRGLQLLFYSVGIGQISSEVPQNLSASRPQDRQFILSSKKLLLSDSGFYLCAWRPSSTRASYNEQFFGPGTRLTVL.

This clone has a handful of counts. The chain combines TRBV6-1 with TRBJ1-5, with 7 positions matching TRBD1. The CDR3 covers 13 residues. Germline lookup yields CDR1 MNHNS and CDR2 SASEGT. The V gene end was trimmed by 5 bases and the J gene end by 7 bases; junction bases not matched to a gene: 5. CDR3 loop: CASSPGGRQPQHF. Written as DNA, the CDR3 is TGTGCCAGCAGTCCAGGGGGTAGGCAGCCCCAGCATTTT.

This clone appeared a single time. This probably arose from a read error, given a far larger clone one base away. V and J are TRBV18 and TRBJ2-7; D is tentatively TRBD1 or TRBD2 (5 bases each). Germline V gene data show CDR1 as KGHSH and CDR2 as LQKENI. The CDR3 totals 14 residues. V lost 3 bases and J 7 bases, leaving 16 bases between the germline ends. The CDR3 loop is CASSPPRGDREQYF. DNA for the CDR3: TGTGCCAGCTCACCTCCTCGGGGCGATCGGGAGCAGTACTTC.

The V and J genes are TRBV5-1 and TRBJ2-7, with 7 bases aligning to TRBD1. Germline CDR1 and CDR2: SGHRS and YFSETQ. Trimming at V came to 5 bases and at J to 2 bases, leaving 10 bases not matched to a gene. The CDR3 length is 15 residues. CDR3 in amino acids: CASRPLQGSTYEQYF. The CDR3 nucleotides are TGCGCCAGCAGGCCCTTACAGGGGTCTACCTACGAGCAGTACTTC.

This clone was counted a single time. The chain carries TRBV6-5 and TRBJ1-5; 7 bases agree with TRBD1. This CDR3 is built from 14 residues. Trimming cost V 5 bases and J 6 bases; bases outside gene matches: 7. CDR1 is MNHEY and CDR2 is SVGAGI in the germline V gene. CDR3 coding DNA: TGTGCCAGCAGTGCGGACAGGACAGGTCAGCCCCAGCATTTT. Its protein is CASSADRTGQPQHF.

The CDR3 reads CASSLSRASSYEQYF. The CDR3 nucleotides read TGTGCCAGCAGTCTCAGCAGGGCTAGCTCCTACGAGCAGTACTTC. The rearrangement links TRBV28 to TRBJ2-7; D possibly corresponds to TRBD1 (5 bases). Germline V gene lookup returns CDR1 MDHEN and CDR2 SYDVKM. The CDR3 covers 15 residues. V was trimmed by 5 bases and J by 0 bases, leaving 14 bases between them. Looking up the rest from reference TRBV28 and TRBJ2-7 gives the full variable domain: DVKVTQSSRYLVKRTGEKVFLECVQDMDHENMFWYRQDPGLGLRLIYFSYDVKMKEKGDIPEGYSVSREKKERFSLILESASTNQTSMYLCASSLSRASSYEQYFGPGTRLTVT.

Remarks on this clone: A far larger clone is a single base away, which makes a read error likely. The chain carries TRBV4-3 and TRBJ2-1; D may be TRBD2 (5 bases). V was pared by 5 bases and J by 9 bases, with 11 bases between. The CDR3 consists of 12 residues. CDR1 is LGHNA, CDR2 YSLEER, per germline. This chain's CDR3 is CASSDGNSEQFF. In DNA, the CDR3 is TGCGCCAGCAGCGACGGGAACAGTGAGCAGTTCTTC.

The chain links TRBV6-1 to TRBJ2-4; tentatively, D is TRBD2 (5 bases). This CDR3 has 15 residues. Germline CDR1 and CDR2: MNHNS and SASEGT. V lost 4 bases and J lost 3, with 13 bases in between. The CDR3 DNA reads TGTGCCAGCAGTGTTCGAGGGTTGGACAAAAACATTCAGTACTTC. It yields the protein CASSVRGLDKNIQYF.

This chain connects TRBV6-6 to TRBJ2-7; D gene unclear. V lost 4 bases and J lost 1, with 11 bases in between. The CDR3 spans 14 residues. Germline-derived CDR1 and CDR2 are MNHNY and SVGAGI (reference sequence). CDR3 region: CASSFYQESYEQYF. The CDR3 nucleotides are TGTGCCAGCAGTTTTTATCAGGAATCCTACGAGCAGTACTTC.